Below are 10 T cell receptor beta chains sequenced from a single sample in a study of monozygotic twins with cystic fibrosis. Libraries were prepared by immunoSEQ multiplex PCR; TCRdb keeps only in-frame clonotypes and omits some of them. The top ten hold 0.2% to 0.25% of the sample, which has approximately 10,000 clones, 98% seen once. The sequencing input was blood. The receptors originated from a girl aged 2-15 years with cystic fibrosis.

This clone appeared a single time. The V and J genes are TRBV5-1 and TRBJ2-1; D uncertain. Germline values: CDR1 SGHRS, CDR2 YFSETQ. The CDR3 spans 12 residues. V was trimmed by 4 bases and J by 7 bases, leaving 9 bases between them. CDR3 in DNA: TGCGCCAGCAGCCCCAACGTAAATGAGCAGTTCTTC. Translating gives CASSPNVNEQFF. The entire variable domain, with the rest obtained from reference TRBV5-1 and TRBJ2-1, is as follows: KAGVTQTPRYLIKTRGQQVTLSCSPISGHRSVSWYQQTPGQGLQFLFEYFSETQRNKGNFPGRFSGRQFSNSRSEMNVSTLELGDSALYLCASSPNVNEQFFGPGTRLTVL.

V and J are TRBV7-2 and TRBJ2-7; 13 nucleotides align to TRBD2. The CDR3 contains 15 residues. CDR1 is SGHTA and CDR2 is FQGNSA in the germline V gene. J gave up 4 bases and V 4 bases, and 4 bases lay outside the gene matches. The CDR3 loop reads CASSSGLAGVYEQYF. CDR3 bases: TGTGCCAGCAGCTCCGGACTAGCGGGAGTATACGAGCAGTACTTC.

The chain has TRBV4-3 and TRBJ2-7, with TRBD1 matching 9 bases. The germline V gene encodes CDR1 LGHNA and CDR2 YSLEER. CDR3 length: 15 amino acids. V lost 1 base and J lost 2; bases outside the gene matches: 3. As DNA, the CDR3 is TGCGCCAGCAGCCAAGGACAGGGGGGTCCCTACGAGCAGTACTTC. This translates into CASSQGQGGPYEQYF.

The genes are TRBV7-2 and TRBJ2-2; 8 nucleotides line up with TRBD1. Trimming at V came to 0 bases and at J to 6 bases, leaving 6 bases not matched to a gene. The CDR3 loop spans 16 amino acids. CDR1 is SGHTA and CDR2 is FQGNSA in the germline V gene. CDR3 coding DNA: TGTGCCAGCAGCTTAGCGCCAGGGGGCTATGCCGGGGAGCTGTTTTTT. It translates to CASSLAPGGYAGELFF. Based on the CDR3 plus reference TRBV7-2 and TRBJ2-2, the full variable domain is GAGVSQSPSNKVTEKGKDVELRCDPISGHTALYWYRQSLGQGLEFLIYFQGNSAPDKSGLPSDRFSAERTGGSVSTLTIQRTQQEDSAVYLCASSLAPGGYAGELFFGEGSRLTVL.

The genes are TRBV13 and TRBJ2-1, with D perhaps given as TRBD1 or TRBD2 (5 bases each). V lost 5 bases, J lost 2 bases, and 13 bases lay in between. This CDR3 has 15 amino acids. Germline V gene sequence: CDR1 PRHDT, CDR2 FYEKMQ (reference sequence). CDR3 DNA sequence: TGTGCCAGCAGCCGTCCAGAGGGACCCTACAATGAGCAGTTCTTC. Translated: CASSRPEGPYNEQFF.

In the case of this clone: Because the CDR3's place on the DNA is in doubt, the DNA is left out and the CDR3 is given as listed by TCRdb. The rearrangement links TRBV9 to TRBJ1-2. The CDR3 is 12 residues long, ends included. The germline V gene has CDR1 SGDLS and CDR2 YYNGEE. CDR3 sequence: CASSVGHGTETF.

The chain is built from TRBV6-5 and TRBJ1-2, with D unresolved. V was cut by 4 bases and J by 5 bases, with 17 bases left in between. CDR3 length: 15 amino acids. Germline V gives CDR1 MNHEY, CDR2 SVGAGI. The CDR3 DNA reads TGTGCCAGCAGTTCGGCGGGCATCCAAGGTTATGGCTACACCTTC. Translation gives CASSSAGIQGYGYTF.

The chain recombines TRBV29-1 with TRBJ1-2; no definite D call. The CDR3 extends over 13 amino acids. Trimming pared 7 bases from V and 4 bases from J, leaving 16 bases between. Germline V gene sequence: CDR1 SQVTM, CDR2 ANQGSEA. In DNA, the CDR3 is TGCAGCGCCAAGCTTCTAGAGGGCTATGGCTACACCTTC. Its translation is CSAKLLEGYGYTF.

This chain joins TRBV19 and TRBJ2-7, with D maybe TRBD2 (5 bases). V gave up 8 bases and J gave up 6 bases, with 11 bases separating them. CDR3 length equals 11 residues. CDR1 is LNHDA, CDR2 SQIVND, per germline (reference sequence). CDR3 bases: TGTGCCAGTGGACTTCTTTCCGAGCAGTACTTC. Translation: CASGLLSEQYF. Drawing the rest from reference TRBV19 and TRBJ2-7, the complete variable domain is DGGITQSPKYLFRKEGQNVTLSCEQNLNHDAMYWYRQDPGQGLRLIYYSQIVNDFQKGDIAEGYSVSREKKESFPLTVTSAQKNPTAFYLCASGLLSEQYFGPGTRLTVT.

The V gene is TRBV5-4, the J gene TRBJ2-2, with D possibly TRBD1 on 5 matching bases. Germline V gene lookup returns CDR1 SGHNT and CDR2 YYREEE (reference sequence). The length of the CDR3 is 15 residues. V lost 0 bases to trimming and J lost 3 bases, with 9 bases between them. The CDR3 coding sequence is TGTGCCAGCAGCTTGGCAGGGTCCCACACCGGGGAGCTGTTTTTT. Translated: CASSLAGSHTGELFF.